The rows below give T cell receptor beta chains drawn from one sample of a study of blood T cell repertoires in COVID-19. Only in-frame clones appear in the TCRdb table, and some are missing; sequencing was by immunoSEQ multiplex PCR. Of roughly 400,000 clones in the sample, 90% were seen once. Sequenced sample: PBMCs or T cells enriched from blood (not recorded which). These receptors all come from a man in his late teens or twenties who had recovered from COVID-19. Each CDR3 is given with its conserved first and last residue. D genes are given only for firm matches.

j_call: TRBJ2-7; v_call: TRBV18; d_call: NA; cdr3_aa: CASSPSRGRESYEQYF; cdr3_nt: TGTGCCAGCTCACCATCAAGGGGAAGGGAATCCTACGAGCAGTACTTC
j_call: TRBJ2-7; v_call: TRBV10-3; d_call: TRBD2; cdr3_aa: CAISGTSGGAAQYF; cdr3_nt: TGTGCCATCAGTGGGACTAGCGGGGGGGCCGCGCAGTACTTC
j_call: TRBJ1-5; v_call: TRBV11-1; d_call: NA; cdr3_aa: CASSLGRHSNQPQHF; cdr3_nt: TGTGCCAGCAGCTTGGGGCGTCATAGCAATCAGCCCCAGCATTTT
j_call: TRBJ1-2; v_call: TRBV4-1; d_call: NA; cdr3_aa: CASSQGGGSLGGYTF; cdr3_nt: TGCGCCAGCAGCCAAGGCGGAGGATCCTTGGGGGGCTACACCTTC
j_call: TRBJ2-7; v_call: TRBV28; d_call: NA; cdr3_aa: CASTEHRSYEQYF; cdr3_nt: TGTGCCAGCACCGAACATCGCTCCTACGAGCAGTACTTC
j_call: TRBJ1-1; v_call: TRBV6-4; d_call: NA; cdr3_aa: CATSFKGSTEAFF; cdr3_nt: TGTGCCACCTCCTTTAAAGGGAGCACTGAAGCTTTCTTT
j_call: TRBJ1-1; v_call: TRBV28; d_call: NA; cdr3_aa: CASSPGTIMNTEAFF; cdr3_nt: TGTGCCAGCAGTCCGGGGACAATCATGAACACTGAAGCTTTCTTT
j_call: TRBJ1-1; v_call: TRBV9; d_call: NA; cdr3_aa: CASSVVGTGTNTEAFF; cdr3_nt: TGTGCCAGCAGCGTAGTGGGAACAGGGACGAACACTGAAGCTTTCTTT
j_call: TRBJ2-1; v_call: TRBV5-1; d_call: NA; cdr3_aa: CASSFGTKYNEQFF; cdr3_nt: TGCGCCAGCAGCTTTGGGACAAAATACAATGAGCAGTTCTTC
j_call: TRBJ2-1; v_call: TRBV7-6; d_call: TRBD1; cdr3_aa: CASSLKRAGGDYNEQFF; cdr3_nt: TGTGCCAGCAGCTTAAAAAGGGCAGGGGGCGACTACAATGAGCAGTTCTTC
j_call: TRBJ1-6; v_call: TRBV27; d_call: NA; cdr3_aa: CASSLGVPNSPLHF; cdr3_nt: TGTGCCAGCAGTTTGGGAGTACCCAATTCACCCCTCCACTTT
j_call: TRBJ2-3; v_call: TRBV4-1; d_call: NA; cdr3_aa: CASSRLGDTQYF; cdr3_nt: TGCGCCAGCAGCCGACTGGGAGATACGCAGTATTTT
j_call: TRBJ2-5; v_call: TRBV7-2; d_call: NA; cdr3_aa: CASSYRVQETQYF; cdr3_nt: TGTGCCAGCAGTTACAGGGTTCAGGAGACCCAGTACTTC